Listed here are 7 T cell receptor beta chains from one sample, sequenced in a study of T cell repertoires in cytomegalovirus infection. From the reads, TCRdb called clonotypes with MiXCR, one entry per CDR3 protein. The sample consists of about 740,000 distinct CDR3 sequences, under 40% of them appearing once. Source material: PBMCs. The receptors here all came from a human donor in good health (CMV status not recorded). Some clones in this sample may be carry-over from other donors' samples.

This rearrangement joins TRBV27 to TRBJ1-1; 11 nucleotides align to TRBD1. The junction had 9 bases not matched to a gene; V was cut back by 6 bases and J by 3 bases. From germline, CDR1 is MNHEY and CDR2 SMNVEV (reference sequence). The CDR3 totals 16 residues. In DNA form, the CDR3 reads TGTGCCAGCAGCAGCCGGGACAGGGGGTGGTACACTGAAGCTTTCTTT. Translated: CASSSRDRGWYTEAFF.

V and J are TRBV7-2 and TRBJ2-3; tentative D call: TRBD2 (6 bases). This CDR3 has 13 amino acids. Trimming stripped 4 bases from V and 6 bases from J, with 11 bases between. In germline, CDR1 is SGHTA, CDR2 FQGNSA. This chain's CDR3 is CASSSDYLDTQYF. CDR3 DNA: TGTGCCAGCAGCTCGGACTATTTGGATACGCAGTATTTT.

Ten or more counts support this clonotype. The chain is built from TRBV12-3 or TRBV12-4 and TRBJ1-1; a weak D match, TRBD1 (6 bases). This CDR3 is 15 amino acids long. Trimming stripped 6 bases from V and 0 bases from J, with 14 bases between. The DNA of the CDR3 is TGTGCCAGCAGCCCCGGACAGACAATGAACACTGAAGCTTTCTTT. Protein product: CASSPGQTMNTEAFF.

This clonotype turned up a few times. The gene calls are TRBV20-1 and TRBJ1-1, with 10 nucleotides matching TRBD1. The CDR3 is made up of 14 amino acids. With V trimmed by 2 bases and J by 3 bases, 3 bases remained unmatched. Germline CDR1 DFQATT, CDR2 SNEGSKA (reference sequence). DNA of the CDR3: TGCAGTGCTAGATTGGGACAGGGGTACACTGAAGCTTTCTTT. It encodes CSARLGQGYTEAFF.

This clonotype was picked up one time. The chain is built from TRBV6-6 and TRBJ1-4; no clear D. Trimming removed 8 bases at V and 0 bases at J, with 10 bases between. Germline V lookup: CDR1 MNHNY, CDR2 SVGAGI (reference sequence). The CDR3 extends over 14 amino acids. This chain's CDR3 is CASGERATNEKLFF. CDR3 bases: TGTGCCAGCGGGGAGAGGGCAACTAATGAAAAACTGTTTTTT.

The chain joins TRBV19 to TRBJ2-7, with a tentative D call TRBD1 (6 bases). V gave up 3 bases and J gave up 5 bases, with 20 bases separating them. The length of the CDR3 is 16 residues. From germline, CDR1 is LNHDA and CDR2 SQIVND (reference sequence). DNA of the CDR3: TGTGCCAGTAGTATCTACTTCCAGGGGCCGCGGGACGAGCAGTACTTC. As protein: CASSIYFQGPRDEQYF. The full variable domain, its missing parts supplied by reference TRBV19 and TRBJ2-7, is DGGITQSPKYLFRKEGQNVTLSCEQNLNHDAMYWYRQDPGQGLRLIYYSQIVNDFQKGDIAEGYSVSREKKESFPLTVTSAQKNPTAFYLCASSIYFQGPRDEQYFGPGTRLTVT.

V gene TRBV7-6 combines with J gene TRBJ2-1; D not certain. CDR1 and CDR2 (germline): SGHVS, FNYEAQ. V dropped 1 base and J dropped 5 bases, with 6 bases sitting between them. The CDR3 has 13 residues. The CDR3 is CASSLGSNNEQFF. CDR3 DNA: TGTGCCAGCAGCTTAGGCAGCAACAATGAGCAGTTCTTC.